This TCR beta chain was observed in a study of regulatory T cells in long-lasting Graves disease. Looking at the study overall: Antithyroid drug intake by newly diagnosed Graves' patients had lasted under 3 months. Study-level findings and limits: Newly diagnosed Graves' patients exceeded persistent ones in TCR diversity.

Indicated time point: newly diagnosed GD, antithyroid drugs for less than 3 months. From PBMCs, RNA was extracted and then used to make the TCR library. Building the TCR beta libraries relied on iRepertoire HTBI primers, and CDR3 regions underwent Arm-PCR. One entry per CDR3 protein results from TCRdb running MiXCR on the multiplex PCR reads. The data contain fewer than 650,000 distinct CDR3 sequences, around 17% of them singletons. Regarding this clonotype: Its matching antigen is unknown.

From germline, CDR1 is SGHRS and CDR2 YFSETQ. This CDR3 has 13 residues. V lost 1 base to trimming and J lost 10 bases, with 14 bases between them. These records were also assigned to another study, of T cells in Graves' hyperthyroidism and ophthalmopathy.

This chain uses TRBV5-1 with TRBJ1-2; TRBD1 is a possible D gene (5 bases). The sequence derives from a woman under 40 with Graves disease. The sample was peripheral blood mononuclear cells (PBMCs), taken at new diagnosis, from a patient treated with antithyroid drugs. The CDR3 region is CASSLRGSGVYTF. As DNA, the CDR3 is TGCGCCAGCAGCTTGAGGGGTTCGGGAGTCTACACCTTC.